This TCR beta chain comes out of a study of blood T cell repertoires in COVID-19. In the study overall: Italy, Spain and the United States were the sources of the convalescent and acute COVID-19 samples. T cells, B-cell-depleted T cells, or PBMCs supplied cDNA or gDNA.

Some clones are missing from TCRdb's copy, which holds only in-frame ones; the method was immunoSEQ multiplex PCR. The sample has approximately 300,000 clones, roughly 88% seen once. The recovered donors of Cohort 3 showed two negative PCRs, clearance, or symptom resolution. Sequenced sample: PBMCs or T cells enriched from blood (not recorded which). This clonotype was obtained from a woman in her thirties who had recovered from COVID-19.

CDR3 sequence reads: CASSQVQGFSYEQYF. The CDR3 DNA sequence: TGTGCCAGCAGCCAAGTTCAGGGATTCTCCTACGAGCAGTACTTC. The chain employs TRBV4-2 and TRBJ2-7, with TRBD1 as a possible D gene (5 bases). This CDR3 has 15 amino acids. V was trimmed by 1 base and J by 0 bases, leaving 10 bases between them. CDR1 and CDR2 from the germline V gene are LGHNA and YNFKEQ.